This T cell receptor beta chain was identified in a study of T cells in Graves' hyperthyroidism and ophthalmopathy. Amplified TCR beta CDR3 regions derived from RNA transcripts. The HTBI primer set served for first-round RT-PCR of the TCR CDR3. TCRdb reprocessed the multiplex PCR reads via MiXCR and lists one record per CDR3 protein. The sample carries 200,000 to 300,000 distinct CDR3 sequences, around 15% recorded once. The CDR3 totals 16 residues. V lost 3 bases and J lost 4; bases outside the gene matches: 8. Germline values: CDR1 MDHEN, CDR2 SYDVKM. This chain connects TRBV28 to TRBJ1-2; TRBD1 agrees at 10 bases. Input material: blood. The clonotype originates from a woman aged 18-35 years with Graves' ophthalmopathy. The CDR3 loop is CASSFSGTGVVYGYTF. DNA of the CDR3: TGTGCCAGCAGTTTTTCCGGGACAGGGGTTGTCTATGGCTACACCTTC.